These T cell receptor beta chains were read from a single sample in a study of T cells in Graves' hyperthyroidism and ophthalmopathy. TCRdb reprocessed the multiplex PCR reads via MiXCR and lists one record per CDR3 protein. The sample has under 350,000 distinct CDR3 sequences, about 21% seen once. The material sequenced was blood. These TCRs come from a woman aged 45-65 years with Graves' hyperthyroidism. The CDR3 runs from the conserved cysteine through the conserved F or W. The order of the fields is D gene, V gene, J gene, CDR3 length, clone size, CDR3 protein, CDR3 DNA. A D gene is named only where the DNA matches it firmly. Where a row states a size, it is once, few, many or the class of an expanded clone; other rows omit it.

d_call: TRBD1
v_call: TRBV15
j_call: TRBJ1-5
cdr3_length: 15
clone_size: few
cdr3_aa: CATSRVGTANQPQHF
cdr3_nt: TGTGCCACCAGCAGAGTGGGGACAGCCAATCAGCCCCAGCATTTT

d_call: .
v_call: TRBV5-1
j_call: TRBJ2-5
cdr3_length: 12
clone_size: .
cdr3_aa: CTSSLDLGTQYF
cdr3_nt: TGCACCAGCAGCTTGGACCTTGGGACCCAGTACTTC

d_call: TRBD2
v_call: TRBV7-2
j_call: TRBJ2-1
cdr3_length: 17
clone_size: .
cdr3_aa: CASSLIGSGSGDNEQFF
cdr3_nt: TGTGCCAGCAGCTTAATAGGTAGCGGGAGTGGGGACAATGAGCAGTTCTTC

d_call: TRBD1
v_call: TRBV15
j_call: TRBJ2-5
cdr3_length: 14
clone_size: few
cdr3_aa: CATSRVNRGETQYF
cdr3_nt: TGTGCCACCAGCAGAGTTAACAGGGGAGAGACCCAGTACTTC

d_call: TRBD1
v_call: TRBV5-1
j_call: TRBJ1-6
cdr3_length: 16
clone_size: few
cdr3_aa: CASSMTPGQAYAPLHF
cdr3_nt: TGCGCCAGCAGCATGACCCCGGGACAGGCCTATGCACCCCTCCACTTT

d_call: .
v_call: TRBV28
j_call: TRBJ1-6
cdr3_length: 16
clone_size: many
cdr3_aa: CASSLLSSSYNSPLHF
cdr3_nt: TGTGCCAGCAGTTTGTTGTCCAGTTCCTATAATTCACCCCTCCACTTT

d_call: .
v_call: TRBV5-1
j_call: TRBJ2-3
cdr3_length: 13
clone_size: many
cdr3_aa: CASSLVLLDTQYF
cdr3_nt: TGCGCCAGCAGCTTGGTTTTGTTAGATACGCAGTATTTT

d_call: .
v_call: TRBV4-1
j_call: TRBJ1-2
cdr3_length: 17
clone_size: few
cdr3_aa: CASSQDPDRPRIYGYTF
cdr3_nt: TGCGCCAGCAGCCAAGATCCGGACAGACCAAGGATCTATGGCTACACCTTC

d_call: TRBD1
v_call: TRBV20-1
j_call: TRBJ1-5
cdr3_length: 16
clone_size: many
cdr3_aa: CSAVPGTGVGNQPQHF
cdr3_nt: TGCAGTGCCGTCCCGGGGACAGGAGTGGGCAATCAGCCCCAGCATTTT

d_call: TRBD2
v_call: TRBV5-1
j_call: TRBJ2-7
cdr3_length: 15
clone_size: .
cdr3_aa: CASSRIPGLGYEQYF
cdr3_nt: TGCGCCAGCAGCAGAATCCCGGGACTAGGGTACGAGCAGTACTTC

d_call: .
v_call: TRBV20-1
j_call: TRBJ1-2
cdr3_length: 10
clone_size: few
cdr3_aa: CITDRYGYTF
cdr3_nt: TGCATCACAGACCGCTATGGCTACACCTTC

d_call: .
v_call: TRBV12-3/TRBV12-4
j_call: TRBJ2-3
cdr3_length: 11
clone_size: many
cdr3_aa: CASTERDTQYF
cdr3_nt: TGTGCCAGCACAGAAAGGGATACGCAGTATTTT

d_call: TRBD2
v_call: TRBV20-1
j_call: TRBJ2-5
cdr3_length: 15
clone_size: many
cdr3_aa: CSASPLSGTQETQYF
cdr3_nt: TGCAGTGCTAGCCCACTTAGCGGGACCCAAGAGACCCAGTACTTC

d_call: TRBD1
v_call: TRBV20-1
j_call: TRBJ1-4
cdr3_length: 15
clone_size: .
cdr3_aa: CSARARGTGDEKLFF
cdr3_nt: TGCAGTGCTAGAGCTCGGGGGACAGGGGACGAAAAACTGTTTTTT

d_call: .
v_call: TRBV3-1
j_call: TRBJ2-5
cdr3_length: 15
clone_size: .
cdr3_aa: CASSHRLGGLETQYF
cdr3_nt: TGTGCCAGCAGCCACCGACTAGGGGGTTTGGAGACCCAGTACTTC

d_call: TRBD2
v_call: TRBV5-1
j_call: TRBJ2-7
cdr3_length: 14
clone_size: few
cdr3_aa: CASGGGGSAYEQYF
cdr3_nt: TGCGCCAGCGGGGGGGGGGGATCGGCCTACGAGCAGTACTTC

d_call: TRBD2
v_call: TRBV11-2
j_call: TRBJ2-4
cdr3_length: 13
clone_size: .
cdr3_aa: CASSPRGGNIQYF
cdr3_nt: TGTGCCAGCAGCCCACGGGGGGGCAACATTCAGTACTTC

d_call: TRBD1
v_call: TRBV28
j_call: TRBJ2-3
cdr3_length: 16
clone_size: many
cdr3_aa: CASSGAGGAGTDTQYF
cdr3_nt: TGTGCCAGCAGTGGAGCAGGGGGCGCAGGCACAGATACGCAGTATTTT

d_call: .
v_call: TRBV5-1
j_call: TRBJ1-1
cdr3_length: 13
clone_size: .
cdr3_aa: CASSLGGFPEAFF
cdr3_nt: TGCGCCAGCAGCCTAGGTGGTTTCCCTGAAGCTTTCTTT

d_call: .
v_call: TRBV7-8
j_call: TRBJ2-2
cdr3_length: 16
clone_size: many
cdr3_aa: CASSLISRGGTGELFF
cdr3_nt: TGTGCCAGCAGCTTAATCTCGAGAGGAGGCACCGGGGAGCTGTTTTTT

d_call: TRBD2
v_call: TRBV7-3
j_call: TRBJ2-3
cdr3_length: 14
clone_size: many
cdr3_aa: CASSFLAGGDTQYF
cdr3_nt: TGTGCCAGCAGCTTCTTAGCGGGAGGAGATACGCAGTATTTT

d_call: .
v_call: TRBV6-1
j_call: TRBJ2-2
cdr3_length: 13
clone_size: .
cdr3_aa: CASFVGGIGELFF
cdr3_nt: TGTGCCAGTTTCGTGGGGGGCATTGGGGAGCTGTTTTTT

d_call: TRBD1
v_call: TRBV2
j_call: TRBJ1-1
cdr3_length: 14
clone_size: many
cdr3_aa: CASSGQGLNTEAFF
cdr3_nt: TGTGCCAGCAGTGGACAGGGATTGAACACTGAAGCTTTCTTT

d_call: .
v_call: TRBV11-2
j_call: TRBJ1-1
cdr3_length: 15
clone_size: many
cdr3_aa: CASSSYTGRGAEAFF
cdr3_nt: TGTGCCAGCAGCTCTTACACCGGACGTGGGGCTGAAGCTTTCTTT

d_call: .
v_call: TRBV3-1
j_call: TRBJ2-3
cdr3_length: 15
clone_size: .
cdr3_aa: CASSSFRGGTDTQYF
cdr3_nt: TGTGCCAGCAGCTCTTTTAGGGGGGGCACAGATACGCAGTATTTT

d_call: .
v_call: TRBV3-1
j_call: TRBJ1-3
cdr3_length: 15
clone_size: many
cdr3_aa: CASTLGASSGNTIYF
cdr3_nt: TGTGCCAGCACCCTGGGGGCGAGCTCTGGAAACACCATATATTTT

d_call: TRBD1
v_call: TRBV5-1
j_call: TRBJ1-2
cdr3_length: 14
clone_size: many
cdr3_aa: CASSFDRGDYGYTF
cdr3_nt: TGCGCCAGCAGCTTTGACAGGGGGGATTATGGCTACACCTTC

d_call: .
v_call: TRBV11-3
j_call: TRBJ1-4
cdr3_length: 14
clone_size: many
cdr3_aa: CASSTETASEKLFF
cdr3_nt: TGTGCCAGCAGCACCGAGACAGCCTCCGAAAAACTGTTTTTT

d_call: TRBD1
v_call: TRBV20-1
j_call: TRBJ1-6
cdr3_length: 15
clone_size: few
cdr3_aa: CSASTGGLNNSPLHF
cdr3_nt: TGCAGTGCTAGCACAGGGGGCCTTAATAATTCACCCCTCCACTTT

d_call: .
v_call: TRBV5-1
j_call: TRBJ2-1
cdr3_length: 15
clone_size: .
cdr3_aa: CASSLGGFSYNEQFF
cdr3_nt: TGCGCCAGCAGCTTGGGGGGCTTCTCCTACAATGAGCAGTTCTTC

d_call: .
v_call: TRBV6-1
j_call: TRBJ1-5
cdr3_length: 10
clone_size: .
cdr3_aa: CASNLQPQHF
cdr3_nt: TGTGCCAGCAATTTACAGCCCCAGCATTTT

d_call: TRBD1
v_call: TRBV6-1
j_call: TRBJ1-5
cdr3_length: 15
clone_size: few
cdr3_aa: CASSQNRGSNQPQHF
cdr3_nt: TGTGCCAGCAGTCAAAACAGGGGAAGCAATCAGCCCCAGCATTTT